The rows below give T cell receptor beta chains drawn from one sample of a study of blood T cell repertoires in COVID-19. The method was immunoSEQ multiplex PCR; TCRdb's version includes in-frame clones alone and lacks a portion of them. Here the sample spans more than 65,000 clones, about four fifths being singletons. What was sequenced was peripheral blood. The receptors shown here come from a woman aged 70-85 years with acute or convalescent COVID-19. The CDR3 runs from the conserved cysteine through the conserved F or W. The order of the fields is D gene, V gene, J gene, clone size, CDR3 length, CDR3 DNA, CDR3 protein. The D gene is left open where the match is weak. Only some rows state a clone size, as once, few, many or a class for expanded clones.

D: TRBD2; V: TRBV7-8; J: TRBJ2-3; size: -; length: 15; DNA: TGTGCCAGCAGCCCCACTAGCGGTTCCACAGATACGCAGTATTTT; CDR3: CASSPTSGSTDTQYF
D: TRBD1; V: TRBV7-2; J: TRBJ2-1; size: -; length: 16; DNA: TGTGCCAGCAGTTTGGTCACCGGGACAGGGTTGGGGGAGCAGTTCTTC; CDR3: CASSLVTGTGLGEQFF
D: TRBD2; V: TRBV30; J: TRBJ2-7; size: -; length: 18; DNA: TGTGCCTGGAAATTTGTCGGACTAGCGGAGGCAAGCTCCTACGAGCAGTACTTC; CDR3: CAWKFVGLAEASSYEQYF
D: TRBD1; V: TRBV15; J: TRBJ2-2; size: -; length: 15; DNA: TGTGCCACCAGCAGACACAGGGGGGATACCGGGGAGCTGTTTTTT; CDR3: CATSRHRGDTGELFF
D: TRBD2; V: TRBV9; J: TRBJ2-1; size: -; length: 15; DNA: TGTGCCAGCAGCGCCCGAGCGGGAGCTTACAATGAGCAGTTCTTC; CDR3: CASSARAGAYNEQFF
D: -; V: TRBV21-1; J: TRBJ1-4; size: -; length: 16; DNA: TGTGCCAGCAGCAAAGCGGCGGGACAGATTAATGAAAAACTGTTTTTT; CDR3: CASSKAAGQINEKLFF
D: TRBD1; V: TRBV7-3; J: TRBJ2-2; size: few; length: 16; DNA: TGTGCCAGCAGCTCCTTAAGGGGACAGGGGACCGGGGAGCTGTTTTTT; CDR3: CASSSLRGQGTGELFF
D: -; V: TRBV30; J: TRBJ1-5; size: -; length: 14; DNA: TGTGCCTGGAACCTAGACGGTCGCAATCAGCCCCAGCATTTT; CDR3: CAWNLDGRNQPQHF
D: TRBD1; V: TRBV18; J: TRBJ2-5; size: -; length: 12; DNA: TGTGCCAGCTCACCGGACAGGGAGACCCAGTACTTC; CDR3: CASSPDRETQYF
D: -; V: TRBV7-9; J: TRBJ2-3; size: few; length: 12; DNA: TGTGCCAGCAGCTTCCCTAGCGTCACGCAGTATTTT; CDR3: CASSFPSVTQYF
D: -; V: TRBV7-9; J: TRBJ2-3; size: -; length: 15; DNA: TGTGCCAGCAGCTTTAGCGGTCCTAGCACAGATACGCAGTATTTT; CDR3: CASSFSGPSTDTQYF
D: -; V: TRBV15; J: TRBJ2-3; size: -; length: 19; DNA: TGTGCCACCAGCAGAGATCTACCAAGTCTGGGCGGGAGCACAGATACGCAGTATTTT; CDR3: CATSRDLPSLGGSTDTQYF
D: -; V: TRBV10-3; J: TRBJ2-7; size: -; length: 15; DNA: TGTGCCATCAGTGACCCAAGCGGAATCTCCTACGAGCAGTACTTC; CDR3: CAISDPSGISYEQYF
D: -; V: TRBV21-1; J: TRBJ2-5; size: once; length: 13; DNA: TGTGCCAGCCGGGACAGGGGGGGAGAGACCCAGTACTTC; CDR3: CASRDRGGETQYF
D: -; V: TRBV4-1; J: TRBJ1-1; size: -; length: 15; DNA: TGCGCCAGCAGCCCGATTCGAGCGGCGAACACTGAAGCTTTCTTT; CDR3: CASSPIRAANTEAFF
D: TRBD1; V: TRBV28; J: TRBJ1-3; size: -; length: 15; DNA: TGTGCCAGCAGACGACAGGGGGCCTCTGGAAACACCATATATTTT; CDR3: CASRRQGASGNTIYF